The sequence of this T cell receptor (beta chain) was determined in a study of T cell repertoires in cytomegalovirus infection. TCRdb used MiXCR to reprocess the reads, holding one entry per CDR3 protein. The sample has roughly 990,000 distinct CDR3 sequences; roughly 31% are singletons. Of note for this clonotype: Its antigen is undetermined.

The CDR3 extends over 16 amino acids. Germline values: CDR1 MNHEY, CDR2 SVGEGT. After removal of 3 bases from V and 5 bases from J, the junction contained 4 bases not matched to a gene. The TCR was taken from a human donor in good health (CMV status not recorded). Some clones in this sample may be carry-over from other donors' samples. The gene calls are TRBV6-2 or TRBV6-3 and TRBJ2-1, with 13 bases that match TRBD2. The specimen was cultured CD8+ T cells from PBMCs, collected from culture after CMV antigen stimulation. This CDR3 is CASSYRGLAGNNEQFF. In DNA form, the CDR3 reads TGTGCCAGCAGTTATCGGGGACTAGCGGGGAACAATGAGCAGTTCTTC.